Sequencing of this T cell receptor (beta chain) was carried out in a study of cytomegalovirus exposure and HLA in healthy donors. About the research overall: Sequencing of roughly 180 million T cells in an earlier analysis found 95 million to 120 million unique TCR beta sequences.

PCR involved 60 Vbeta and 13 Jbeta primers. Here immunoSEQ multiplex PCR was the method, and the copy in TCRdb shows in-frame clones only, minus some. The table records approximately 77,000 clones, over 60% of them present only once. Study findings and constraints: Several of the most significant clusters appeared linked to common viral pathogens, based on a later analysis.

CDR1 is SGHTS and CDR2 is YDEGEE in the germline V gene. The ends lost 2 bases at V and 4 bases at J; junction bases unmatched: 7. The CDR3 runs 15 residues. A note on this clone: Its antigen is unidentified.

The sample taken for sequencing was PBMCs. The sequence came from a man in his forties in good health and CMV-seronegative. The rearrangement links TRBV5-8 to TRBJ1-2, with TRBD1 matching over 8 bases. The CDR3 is CASSFQGAVGYGYTF. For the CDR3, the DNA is TGTGCCAGCAGCTTTCAGGGGGCGGTTGGCTATGGCTACACCTTC.